Included here is one T cell receptor (beta chain) sequence, with context. The antigen is not known. These data are taken from a study of OX40 agonist ivuxolimab in advanced cancers. Study background: Patients were infused with ivuxolimab every 2 weeks at 0.01 to 10 mg/kg.

The CDR3 sequence is 13 residues long. CDR1 is SQVTM and CDR2 is ANQGSEA in the germline V gene. The trim removed 3 bases at V and 2 bases at J, leaving 2 bases unmatched. Exclusion applied to patients with autoimmune disease history or systemic immunosuppression. Study-wide results and caveats: Both blood CD4+ and CD8+ T cells showed clonal growth by week 6 at 0.1 to 3.0 mg/kg.

Clones were sequenced by immunoSEQ multiplex PCR, and TCRdb holds only the in-frame ones, with some missing. The sample holds tens of thousands of clones, 89% seen once. This sequence originates from an adult with an advanced solid tumor such as melanoma, head and neck, liver or kidney cancer. The source was CD4+ or CD8+ T cells sorted from blood, collected in a trial of the OX40 agonist ivuxolimab. This rearrangement joins TRBV29-1 to TRBJ1-1; 8 bases line up with TRBD1. Here the CDR3 reads CSVDRGLNTEAFF. CDR3 bases: TGCAGCGTTGACAGGGGGCTTAACACTGAAGCTTTCTTT.